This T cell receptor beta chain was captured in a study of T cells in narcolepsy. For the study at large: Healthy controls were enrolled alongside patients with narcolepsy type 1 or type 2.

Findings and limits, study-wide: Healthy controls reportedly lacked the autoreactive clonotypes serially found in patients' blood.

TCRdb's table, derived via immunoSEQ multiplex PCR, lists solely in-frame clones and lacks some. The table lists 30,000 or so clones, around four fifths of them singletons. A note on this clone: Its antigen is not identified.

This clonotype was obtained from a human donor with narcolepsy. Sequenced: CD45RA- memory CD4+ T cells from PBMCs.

The CDR3 DNA reads TGTGCCAGCAGTAAATTAACGGTCAATCAGCCCCAGCATTTT. Translated, it gives CASSKLTVNQPQHF. J is TRBJ1-5 and V is TRBV6-1; D call uncertain. The CDR3 sequence is 14 residues long. The ends were cut back, 5 bases at V and 3 bases at J, with 11 bases in the middle. Germline CDR1 MNHNS, CDR2 SASEGT.